The present TCR beta chain was sequenced within a study of blood T cell repertoires in COVID-19. Produced via immunoSEQ multiplex PCR; TCRdb's table is partial and in-frame only. Of some 320,000 clones in the sample, about nine tenths are singletons; the top ten hold about 5.2%. Trimming removed 1 base from V and 8 bases from J; junction bases left unmatched: 12. This CDR3 contains 17 residues. Per the germline V gene, CDR1 is SGDLS and CDR2 is YYNGEE. Enrolled through a virtual design, the participants were between about 18 and 89 years of age and came from about two dozen US areas. Participants' own reports of clinical history determined their cohort assignment.

The chain is built from TRBV9 and TRBJ2-1, with 10 positions matching TRBD1. The clonotype originates from a man aged 60-69 years who had recovered from COVID-19. The sequenced sample was PBMCs or T cells enriched from blood (not recorded which). CDR3 DNA: TGTGCCAGCAGCGTACATCCAATGGGGACAGGGGTCGATGAGCAGTTCTTC. Protein product: CASSVHPMGTGVDEQFF.